The clone carrying this TCR beta chain was seen more than once but under ten times. What it recognizes is unknown. Libraries were prepared by immunoSEQ multiplex PCR; TCRdb keeps only in-frame clonotypes and omits some of them. This sample has 45,000 to 65,000 clones, with nearly 80% found just once. The data are from a study of OX40 agonist ivuxolimab in advanced cancers. Overall study context: Patients were given ivuxolimab, an antibody that agonizes OX40 (CD134).

Patients were ineligible given autoimmune disease history or systemic immunosuppression. Study outcomes and limitations: Relatively little clonal expansion, among the lowest observed, appeared in partial responders at 0.1-3.0 mg/kg. CD4+ T cells averaged fewer expanded clones than CD8+ T cells.

This CDR3 is built from 15 residues. Germline assignment: CDR1 MDHEN and CDR2 SYDVKM. V shed 5 bases and J 0 bases; nucleotides not matched to a gene: 7. This chain uses TRBV28 with TRBJ2-7; 7 nucleotides align to TRBD2. The source material was CD4+ or CD8+ T cells sorted from blood, sampled in a trial of the OX40 agonist ivuxolimab. This receptor was taken from an adult with an advanced solid tumor such as melanoma, head and neck, liver or kidney cancer. Written as DNA, the CDR3 is TGTGCCAGCAGTCCGGCTAGCGGCTCCTCCTACGAGCAGTACTTC. Translating gives CASSPASGSSYEQYF.